This is a list of T cell receptor beta chains from one sample in a study of T cell responses to AZD1222 COVID-19 vaccine. Only in-frame clones appear in the TCRdb table, and some are missing; sequencing was by immunoSEQ multiplex PCR. Found here are roughly 140,000 clones, under 95% of them singletons; the top ten hold about 3%. The specimen was peripheral blood, collected on day 0 of MenACWY control vaccination. Receptor source: an adult in good health. Both conserved end residues are part of each CDR3. The D gene is left open where the match is weak. Clone size is not always given. Where it is, it says once, few, many or a class for expanded clones.

>.|.|TRBV27|TRBJ1-5
CASSLAGPYSNQPQHF
TGTGCCAGCAGTTTGGCCGGGCCTTATAGCAATCAGCCCCAGCATTTT
>.|.|TRBV25-1|TRBJ2-7
CASSSQGPSAYEQYF
TGTGCCAGCAGTTCACAGGGCCCCTCTGCCTACGAGCAGTACTTC
>.|TRBD1|TRBV19|TRBJ2-7
CASSMGDSTYEQYF
TGTGCCAGTAGTATGGGGGACAGTACCTACGAGCAGTACTTC
>.|.|TRBV7-3|TRBJ2-7
CASSLKGQRYEQYF
TGTGCCAGCAGCTTAAAGGGTCAGAGGTACGAGCAGTACTTC
>few|.|TRBV9|TRBJ1-3
CASSTHYSGNTIYF
TGTGCCAGCAGCACGCATTACTCTGGAAACACCATATATTTT
>.|.|TRBV5-1|TRBJ1-4
CASSLEWGHGEKLFF
TGCGCCAGCAGCTTGGAATGGGGGCATGGAGAAAAACTGTTTTTT
>.|TRBD1|TRBV19|TRBJ1-2
CASRPRTGKYGYTF
TGTGCCAGTAGACCACGGACAGGGAAGTATGGCTACACCTTC
>.|.|TRBV6-5|TRBJ1-5
CASASHIQNQPQHF
TGTGCCAGCGCTTCCCACATCCAAAATCAGCCCCAGCATTTT
>.|TRBD2|TRBV3-1/TRBV3-2|TRBJ2-5
CASSIRLAGRQETQYF
TGTGCCAGCAGCATCCGACTAGCGGGGAGGCAAGAGACCCAGTACTTC
>once|.|TRBV7-8|TRBJ2-2
CASSLFGRNTGELFF
TGTGCCAGCAGCTTGTTCGGGAGAAACACCGGGGAGCTGTTTTTT
>.|.|TRBV7-3|TRBJ1-2
CASSLGRDNYGYTF
TGTGCCAGCAGCTTAGGCAGGGATAACTATGGCTACACCTTC
>.|.|TRBV5-1|TRBJ2-7
CASSLDLYEQYF
TGCGCCAGCAGTCTGGACCTCTACGAGCAGTACTTC
>.|TRBD2|TRBV5-1|TRBJ2-3
CASSLEGSGGSTDTQYF
TGCGCCAGCAGCCTGGAGGGAAGCGGGGGAAGCACAGATACGCAGTATTTT
>.|TRBD1|TRBV5-1|TRBJ1-1
CASSLGDRDTEAFF
TGCGCCAGCAGCTTGGGGGACAGGGACACTGAAGCTTTCTTT
>.|TRBD1|TRBV5-4|TRBJ2-3
CASSFGTGSQRDTQYF
TGTGCCAGCAGTTTTGGGACAGGGAGCCAACGAGATACGCAGTATTTT
>.|TRBD1|TRBV6-5|TRBJ1-2
CASRKDRGVYGYTF
TGTGCCAGCAGGAAGGACAGGGGAGTCTATGGCTACACCTTC
>.|TRBD1|TRBV27|TRBJ2-7
CASRDRAKHEQYF
TGTGCCAGCAGGGACAGGGCCAAACACGAGCAGTACTTC
>.|.|TRBV6-2/TRBV6-3|TRBJ1-5
CASSAGTPSGNNQPQHF
TGTGCCAGCAGTGCCGGGACCCCCAGCGGGAACAATCAGCCCCAGCATTTT
>.|.|TRBV4-1|TRBJ2-2
CASSQRARGANTGELFF
TGCGCCAGCAGCCAAAGGGCCAGGGGTGCGAACACCGGGGAGCTGTTTTTT
>.|.|TRBV6-5|TRBJ1-5
CASNGSPQHF
TGTGCCAGCAATGGTTCGCCCCAGCATTTT
>.|.|TRBV11-2|TRBJ2-2
CASSSPDLNTGELFF
TGTGCCAGCAGCTCCCCGGACTTGAACACCGGGGAGCTGTTTTTT
>.|TRBD2|TRBV7-8|TRBJ2-3
CASSLGSGGADTQYF
TGTGCCAGCAGCTTAGGCAGCGGGGGGGCAGATACGCAGTATTTT
>.|TRBD2|TRBV30|TRBJ2-7
CAWSATGLAGGVKQYF
TGTGCCTGGAGTGCTACCGGACTAGCGGGGGGGGTAAAGCAGTACTTC
>.|TRBD1|TRBV11-2|TRBJ2-2
CASKRGPNTGELFF
TGTGCCAGCAAAAGGGGGCCGAACACCGGGGAGCTGTTTTTT
>.|TRBD1|TRBV12-3/TRBV12-4|TRBJ1-2
CASNHRGRGGYTF
TGTGCCAGCAATCACAGGGGGCGAGGTGGCTACACCTTC
>.|.|TRBV6-5|TRBJ1-5
CASSYGGAEQPQHF
TGTGCCAGCAGTTACGGGGGCGCGGAACAGCCCCAGCATTTT
>.|.|TRBV15|TRBJ1-1
CATSRDPRDTEAFF
TGTGCCACCAGCAGAGACCCCAGGGACACTGAAGCTTTCTTT
>once|TRBD1|TRBV10-3|TRBJ1-1
CAITGQAGMNTEAFF
TGTGCCATCACGGGACAGGCAGGGATGAACACTGAAGCTTTCTTT
>.|.|TRBV28|TRBJ1-5
CASSFSPGLWDNQPQHF
TGTGCCAGCAGTTTTTCCCCGGGGCTCTGGGACAATCAGCCCCAGCATTTT
>.|.|TRBV7-9|TRBJ1-1
CASSRDGQTTEAFF
TGTGCCAGCAGCCGGGATGGCCAGACCACTGAAGCTTTCTTT
>.|.|TRBV11-2|TRBJ1-2
CASSLVLGYGYTGTF
TGTGCCAGCAGCTTAGTCTTAGGCTACGGCTACACGGGAACCTTC
>.|TRBD2|TRBV6-5|TRBJ2-5
CASRPGTSGVKTQYF
TGTGCCAGCAGACCCGGGACTAGCGGGGTAAAGACCCAGTACTTC
>few|.|TRBV2|TRBJ1-5
CASSVLRQAYQPQHF
TGTGCCAGCAGCGTACTTAGACAGGCCTATCAGCCCCAGCATTTT
>.|.|TRBV12-3/TRBV12-4|TRBJ1-4
CASSLSLEKLFF
TGTGCCAGCAGTTTAAGTCTCGAAAAACTGTTTTTT
>.|TRBD1|TRBV3-1/TRBV3-2|TRBJ1-2
CASSPRQGDSYTF
TGTGCCAGCAGCCCTAGACAGGGCGATAGCTACACCTTC
>.|TRBD1|TRBV10-3|TRBJ1-2
CAISEDRDNYGYTF
TGTGCCATCAGTGAGGACAGGGATAACTATGGCTACACCTTC
>.|.|TRBV30|TRBJ1-2
CAWSVAIGRTNYGYTF
TGTGCCTGGAGTGTCGCAATCGGACGGACAAACTATGGCTACACCTTC
>.|TRBD1|TRBV28|TRBJ1-6
CASSTPGQGNSPLHF
TGTGCCAGCAGTACCCCGGGACAGGGAAACTCACCCCTCCACTTT
>once|.|TRBV5-1|TRBJ2-7
CASSGSYEQYF
TGCGCCAGCAGCGGTTCCTACGAGCAGTACTTC
>.|.|TRBV12-5|TRBJ1-2
CAGFVGLYGYTF
TGTGCTGGGTTTGTGGGGCTCTATGGCTACACCTTC
>.|TRBD1|TRBV5-1|TRBJ2-7
CASSPGTGEGGEQYF
TGCGCCAGCAGCCCTGGGACAGGGGAAGGAGGCGAGCAGTACTTC
>.|.|TRBV6-6|TRBJ1-1
CASRVGQIEAFF
TGTGCCAGCAGGGTGGGGCAGATTGAAGCTTTCTTT
>.|.|TRBV3-1/TRBV3-2|TRBJ1-3
CASSQGPGHSGNTIYF
TGTGCCAGCAGCCAAGGCCCAGGGCACTCTGGAAACACCATATATTTT
>.|.|TRBV5-5|TRBJ1-4
CASSLSQTLGTNEKLFF
TGTGCCAGCAGCTTGAGTCAGACCTTGGGGACTAATGAAAAACTGTTTTTT
>.|TRBD2|TRBV2|TRBJ2-1
CASSKLAGGYNEQFF
TGTGCCAGCTCGAAGCTAGCGGGGGGGTACAATGAGCAGTTCTTC
>once|TRBD1|TRBV27|TRBJ1-1
CASSLSGDRINTEAFF
TGTGCCAGCAGTTTATCGGGGGACAGAATTAACACTGAAGCTTTCTTT
>.|TRBD1|TRBV3-1/TRBV3-2|TRBJ1-1
CASSHTLQGAGTEAFF
TGTGCCAGCAGCCACACACTACAGGGGGCAGGCACTGAAGCTTTCTTT
>few|.|TRBV12-5|TRBJ1-2
CASGLGIQGNYGYTF
TGTGCTAGTGGTTTGGGAATTCAGGGTAACTATGGCTACACCTTC
>.|TRBD1|TRBV5-1|TRBJ2-7
CASNRGQGYEQYF
TGCGCCAGCAACCGTGGACAGGGGTACGAGCAGTACTTC
>.|.|TRBV7-2|TRBJ2-2
CASGPPRATGELFF
TGTGCCAGCGGGCCTCCGCGGGCCACCGGGGAGCTGTTTTTT
>.|.|TRBV5-4|TRBJ1-5
CASSLVGEPQHF
TGTGCCAGCAGCTTGGTAGGGGAGCCCCAGCATTTT
>.|.|TRBV7-8|TRBJ2-7
CASSPRQNYEQYF
TGTGCCAGCAGCCCCCGACAGAACTACGAGCAGTACTTC
>.|.|TRBV19|TRBJ1-1
CASSIDLNGFTEAFF
TGTGCCAGTAGTATAGATCTGAACGGATTCACTGAAGCTTTCTTT